This T cell receptor (beta chain) originates from a study of cytomegalovirus exposure and HLA in healthy donors. The CDR3 consists of 14 residues. The junction had 5 bases not matched to a gene; V was cut back by 3 bases and J by 5 bases. Germline-derived CDR1 and CDR2 are MRHNA and SNTAGT. Findings and limits, study-wide: Most of the CMV-associated TCR beta chains (in a later analysis) appeared to be HLA-restricted. For most TCR beta V segments, an earlier analysis put the productive rate at about 87% or about 30% of the time.

A remark on this clone: Its antigen remains unknown.

The PCR was carried out with 60 Vbeta primers and 13 Jbeta primers. Produced via immunoSEQ multiplex PCR; TCRdb's table is partial and in-frame only. The sample yields some 150,000 clones, nearly 80% seen once. The chain carries TRBV6-4 and TRBJ1-1; 8 positions match TRBD1. The sequencing sample was made of PBMCs. The TCR was taken from a man aged 18 to 35 in good health and CMV-seropositive. CDR3 DNA sequence: TGTGCCAGCAGTGATACTGACAGGGGAACTGAAGCTTTCTTT. As protein: CASSDTDRGTEAFF.